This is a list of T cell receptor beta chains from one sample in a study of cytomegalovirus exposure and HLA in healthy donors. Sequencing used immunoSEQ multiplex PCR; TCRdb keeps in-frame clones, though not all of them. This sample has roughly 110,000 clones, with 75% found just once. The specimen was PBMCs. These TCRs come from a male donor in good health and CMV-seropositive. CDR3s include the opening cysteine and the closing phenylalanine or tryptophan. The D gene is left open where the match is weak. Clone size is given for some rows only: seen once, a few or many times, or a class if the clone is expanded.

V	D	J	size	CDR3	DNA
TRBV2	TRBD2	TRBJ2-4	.	CASIPGSSGILAKNIQYF	TGTGCCAGCATTCCCGGGTCTAGCGGGATCCTAGCCAAAAACATTCAGTACTTC
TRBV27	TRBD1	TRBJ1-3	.	CASSHGTGVGNTIYF	TGTGCCAGCAGTCACGGAACAGGGGTAGGAAACACCATATATTTT
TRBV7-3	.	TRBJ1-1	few	CASSLGGSNTEAFF	TGTGCCAGCAGCCTCGGAGGGAGTAACACTGAAGCTTTCTTT
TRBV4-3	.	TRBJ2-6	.	CASSQVFLEGNGANVLTF	TGCGCCAGCAGCCAAGTCTTCCTCGAGGGCAACGGGGCCAACGTCCTGACTTTC
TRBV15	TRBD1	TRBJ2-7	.	CATSRWGRDRGREQYF	TGTGCCACCAGCAGATGGGGGAGGGACAGGGGGCGTGAGCAGTACTTC
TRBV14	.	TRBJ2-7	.	CASSPTRTEGSAQNYEQYF	TGTGCCAGCAGCCCTACGCGAACGGAGGGCTCGGCCCAAAACTACGAGCAGTACTTC
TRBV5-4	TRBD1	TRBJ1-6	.	CASSSGQDLSYNSPLHF	TGTGCCAGCAGCTCAGGACAGGATTTGTCCTATAATTCACCCCTCCACTTT
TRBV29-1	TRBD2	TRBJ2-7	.	CSVAQGTSGSYEQYF	TGCAGCGTTGCACAGGGGACTAGCGGCTCCTACGAGCAGTACTTC
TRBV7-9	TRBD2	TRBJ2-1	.	CACPTRGGGAFNEQFF	TGTGCCTGCCCCACGCGGGGCGGGGGTGCCTTCAATGAGCAGTTCTTC
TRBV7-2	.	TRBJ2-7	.	CASSSQPVQGYEQYF	TGTGCCAGCAGTTCCCAACCCGTCCAGGGGTACGAGCAGTACTTC
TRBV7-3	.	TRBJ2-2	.	CASSLLGWSSNTGELFF	TGTGCCAGCAGCTTACTAGGCTGGAGCTCCAACACCGGGGAGCTGTTTTTT
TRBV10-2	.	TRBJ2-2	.	CASRGTGELFF	TGCGCCAGTAGGGGGACCGGGGAGCTGTTTTTT
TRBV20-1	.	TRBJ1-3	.	CSAPSGNTIYF	TGCAGTGCCCCTTCTGGAAACACCATATATTTT
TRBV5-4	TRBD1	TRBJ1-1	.	CASSSAGQTTLGNTEAFF	TGTGCCAGCAGCTCCGCGGGACAGACCACATTAGGGAACACTGAAGCTTTCTTT
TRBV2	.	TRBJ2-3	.	CASSPSTDTQYF	TGTGCCAGCAGTCCGAGCACAGATACGCAGTATTTT
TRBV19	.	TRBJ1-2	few	CASSIVATDYGYTF	TGTGCCAGTAGTATAGTGGCCACCGACTATGGCTACACCTTC
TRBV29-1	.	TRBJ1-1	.	CSDEGGWNTEAFF	TGCAGCGACGAAGGGGGATGGAACACTGAAGCTTTCTTT